Listed below are T cell receptor beta chains from one sample, sequenced in a study of blood T cell repertoires in COVID-19. The protocol was immunoSEQ multiplex PCR, while the TCRdb copy is restricted to in-frame clones and leaves out a portion. Of approximately 240,000 clones listed, around 82% are singletons. Sequenced sample: peripheral blood. Source of these receptors: a woman in her fifties or sixties with acute or convalescent COVID-19. CDR3s include the opening cysteine and the closing phenylalanine or tryptophan. A D gene is named only where the DNA matches it firmly. A row's size may be missing; if present it is once, few, many or a size class.

cdr3_nt	cdr3_aa	v_call	j_call	clone_size	d_call
TGTGCCAGCTCCCAAGGACAGGGAGCGACCTATGGCTACACCTTC	CASSQGQGATYGYTF	TRBV18	TRBJ1-2	.	TRBD1
TGTGCCAGCAGCTTGGACAGGGCGCACACCGGGGAGCTGTTTTTT	CASSLDRAHTGELFF	TRBV5-4	TRBJ2-2	.	.
TGTGCCAGCAGCTTGGGGGGACAGGGACGAGGAAAACAAGAGACCCAGTACTTC	CASSLGGQGRGKQETQYF	TRBV5-6	TRBJ2-5	.	TRBD1
TGCGCCAGCAGCCCTTATGAGGGGGGGGCTAGTGAGCAGTTCTTC	CASSPYEGGASEQFF	TRBV5-1	TRBJ2-1	.	.
TGTGCCAGCAGTGGGGGCTCTAGCGGGGCCCCGGGAGAGCAGTACTTC	CASSGGSSGAPGEQYF	TRBV6-1	TRBJ2-7	.	TRBD2
TGTGCCATCAGTGAGTCAGGCAGTGACTCCTATAGCAATCAGCCCCAGCATTTT	CAISESGSDSYSNQPQHF	TRBV10-3	TRBJ1-5	.	.
TGTGCCTGGAGACTAGCGGCGAACACCGGGGAGCTGTTTTTT	CAWRLAANTGELFF	TRBV30	TRBJ2-2	.	TRBD2
TGTGCCAGTAGTCCCCTAGGAGGACTCAACACTGAAGCTTTCTTT	CASSPLGGLNTEAFF	TRBV19	TRBJ1-1	.	.
TGTGCCAGCAGCGAAGGATGGAGTGGCTACACCTTC	CASSEGWSGYTF	TRBV11-1	TRBJ1-2	.	.
TGTGCCAGCAGCTCCCGCGGGACTGTGGATAGCAATCAGCCCCAGCATTTT	CASSSRGTVDSNQPQHF	TRBV7-8	TRBJ1-5	.	.
TGTGCCAGCAGCTTAGTTGGGCGGGGGGGCTCAGATACGCAGTATTTT	CASSLVGRGGSDTQYF	TRBV7-8	TRBJ2-3	once	TRBD2
TGTGCCAGCGAACTAGCGGGGGGGCTTGGAACAGATACGCAGTATTTT	CASELAGGLGTDTQYF	TRBV2	TRBJ2-3	.	TRBD2
TGTGCCAGCAGTCTTGGGACTCTCCCCGGTCGCGATGAGCAGTTCTTC	CASSLGTLPGRDEQFF	TRBV6-6	TRBJ2-1	few	.
TGCAGCGTCGATAGAAGACAGGGTCTAGGGGGGACTGAAGCTTTCTTT	CSVDRRQGLGGTEAFF	TRBV29-1	TRBJ1-1	.	TRBD1
TGTGCCAGCAGGGACAGGGGACCAAATCAGCCCCAGCATTTT	CASRDRGPNQPQHF	TRBV28	TRBJ1-5	.	TRBD1
TGTGCCAGCAGGTGGGAGTCCTACGAGCAGTACTTC	CASRWESYEQYF	TRBV7-9	TRBJ2-7	.	.
TGTGCCAGCAGGGAGCAGGGGAACACTGAAGCTTTCTTT	CASREQGNTEAFF	TRBV12-3/TRBV12-4	TRBJ1-1	.	.
TGTGCCAGCAGAATGGCAGGGGTCTCTTACGAGCAGTACTTC	CASRMAGVSYEQYF	TRBV6-6	TRBJ2-7	.	.
TGTGCCAGCAGCTTTCAGGGGGCCACAGATACGCAGTATTTT	CASSFQGATDTQYF	TRBV7-2	TRBJ2-3	.	TRBD1
TGTGCCAGCAGTGACCTGACAGGGTGGAACACCGGGGAGCTGTTTTTT	CASSDLTGWNTGELFF	TRBV6-1	TRBJ2-2	once	TRBD1
TGTGCCAGTAGTAGGACAGGGGGCTCCGAAAAACTGTTTTTT	CASSRTGGSEKLFF	TRBV19	TRBJ1-4	once	TRBD1
TGTGCCAGCAGCACCCTTGGGGGACAGGGACCCCGAACGACCCAGTACTTC	CASSTLGGQGPRTTQYF	TRBV7-2	TRBJ2-5	.	TRBD1